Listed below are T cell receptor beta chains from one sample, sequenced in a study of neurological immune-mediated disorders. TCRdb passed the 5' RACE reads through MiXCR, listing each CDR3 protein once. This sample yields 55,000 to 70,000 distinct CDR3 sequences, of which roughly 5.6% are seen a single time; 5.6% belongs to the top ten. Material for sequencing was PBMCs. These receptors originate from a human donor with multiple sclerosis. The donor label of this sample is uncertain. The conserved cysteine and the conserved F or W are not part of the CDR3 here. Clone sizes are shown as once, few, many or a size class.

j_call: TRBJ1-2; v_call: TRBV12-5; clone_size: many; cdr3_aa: ASGLAPTGIYNYGYT
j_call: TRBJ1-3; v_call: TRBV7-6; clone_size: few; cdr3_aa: ASSLAGKDSGNTIY
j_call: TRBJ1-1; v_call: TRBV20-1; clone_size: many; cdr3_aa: SAPATGANTEAF
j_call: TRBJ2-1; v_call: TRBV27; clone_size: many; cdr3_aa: ASSPIGQGGSYNEQF
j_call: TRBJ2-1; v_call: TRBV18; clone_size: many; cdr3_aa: ASSPTGTYNEQF
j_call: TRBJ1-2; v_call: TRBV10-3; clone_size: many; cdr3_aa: AIRDRDNYGYT
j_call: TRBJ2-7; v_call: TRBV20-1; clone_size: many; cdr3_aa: SASPTGSADEQY
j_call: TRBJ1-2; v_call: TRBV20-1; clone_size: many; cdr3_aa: SARDQRVEYGYT
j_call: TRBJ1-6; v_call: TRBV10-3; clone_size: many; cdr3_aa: AISRPGDNSPLH
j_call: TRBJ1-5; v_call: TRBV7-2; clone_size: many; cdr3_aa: ASSYRANSNQPQH
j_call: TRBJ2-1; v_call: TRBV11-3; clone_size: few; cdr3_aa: ASSSRGSYNEQF
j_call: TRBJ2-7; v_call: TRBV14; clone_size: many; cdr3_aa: ASSPYPGVTGASYEQY
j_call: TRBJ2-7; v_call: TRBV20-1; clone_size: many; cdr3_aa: SAAGLYEQY
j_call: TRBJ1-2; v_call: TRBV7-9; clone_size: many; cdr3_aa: AKGQLERGYT
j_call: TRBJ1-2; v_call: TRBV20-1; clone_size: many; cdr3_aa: SAPRGGYGYT
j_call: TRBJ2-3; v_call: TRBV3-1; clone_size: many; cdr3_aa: ASSQDPGARTDTQY
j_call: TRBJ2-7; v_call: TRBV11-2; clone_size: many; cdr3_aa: ASSLNEQY
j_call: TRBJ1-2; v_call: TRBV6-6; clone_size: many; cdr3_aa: ASSYRTNYGYT
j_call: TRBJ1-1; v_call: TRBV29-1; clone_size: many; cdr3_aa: SVGSFGYVPRGTEAF
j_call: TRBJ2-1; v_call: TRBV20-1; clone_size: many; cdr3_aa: SASVGGGPYNEQF
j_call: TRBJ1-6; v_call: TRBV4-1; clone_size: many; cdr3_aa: ASSPYPTGNNSPLH
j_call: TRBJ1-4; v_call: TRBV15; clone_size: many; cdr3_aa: ATSSPRGSNEKLF
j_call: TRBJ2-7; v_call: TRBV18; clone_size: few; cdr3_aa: ASSPGQGDYEQY
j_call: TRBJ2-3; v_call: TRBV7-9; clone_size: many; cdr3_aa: ASSLGTAGRTDTQY